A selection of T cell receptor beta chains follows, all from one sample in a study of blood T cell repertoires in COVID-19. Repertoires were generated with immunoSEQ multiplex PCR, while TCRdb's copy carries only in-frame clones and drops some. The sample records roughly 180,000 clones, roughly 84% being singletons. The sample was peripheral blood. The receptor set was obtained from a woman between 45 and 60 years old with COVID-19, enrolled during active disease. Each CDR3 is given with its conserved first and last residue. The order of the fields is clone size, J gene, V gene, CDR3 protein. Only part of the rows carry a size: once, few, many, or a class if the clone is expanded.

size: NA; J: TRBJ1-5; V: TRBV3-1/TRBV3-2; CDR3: CASSQDQINQPQHF
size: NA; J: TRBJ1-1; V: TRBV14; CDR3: CASSHRTKNTEAFF
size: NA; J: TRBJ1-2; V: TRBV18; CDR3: CASSPAGQPNYGYTF
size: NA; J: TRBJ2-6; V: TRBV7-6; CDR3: CASSLPVSGANVLTF
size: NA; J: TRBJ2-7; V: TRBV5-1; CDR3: CASSLEGQGSEQYF
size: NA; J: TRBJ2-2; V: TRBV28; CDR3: CASSTGLNTGELFF
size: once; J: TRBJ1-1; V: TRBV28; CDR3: CASTLQRPAVNTEAFF
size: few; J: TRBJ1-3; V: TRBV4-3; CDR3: CASSQSGAFSGNTIYF
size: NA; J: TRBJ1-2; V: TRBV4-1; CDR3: CASSQAGYYGYTF
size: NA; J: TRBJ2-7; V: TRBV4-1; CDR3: CASSPSASGGKYEQYF
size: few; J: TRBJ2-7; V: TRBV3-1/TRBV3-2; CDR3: CASSQTGLIYEQYF
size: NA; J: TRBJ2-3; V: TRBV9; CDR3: CASSVAGGTLRDTQYF
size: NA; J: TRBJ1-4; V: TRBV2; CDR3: CASRVTGANEKLFF
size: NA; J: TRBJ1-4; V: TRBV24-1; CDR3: CATSGAPDNEKLFF
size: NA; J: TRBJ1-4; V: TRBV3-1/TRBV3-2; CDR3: CASSQGSLLREKLFF